A single sample gave rise to the 12 T cell receptor beta chains below, sequenced in a study of spatial heterogeneity in lung cancer. TCRdb re-analysed the 5' RACE reads in MiXCR, keeping a single row per CDR3 protein. The data show 7,500 to 9,000 distinct CDR3 sequences, approximately 9.8% seen once. This sample's time point: sample taken at primary tumor resection. Sample: normal lung tissue next to the tumor, taken at surgery. The receptors here all came from a male donor with early-stage non-small cell lung cancer.

The sample holds many counts of this clonotype. The J gene is TRBJ1-1, the V gene TRBV5-1; D might be TRBD1 (5 bases). Per germline, CDR1 SGHRS and CDR2 YFSETQ. The V end was cut by 5 bases, the J end by 1 base, with 15 bases between. The CDR3 totals 15 residues. The CDR3 nucleotides are TGCGCCAGCAGTCCCCAAAAACAGGCGAACACTGAAGCTTTCTTT. Its protein product is CASSPQKQANTEAFF.

This clonotype was counted at least ten times. The gene calls are TRBV9 and TRBJ1-6; D unclear. This CDR3 has 15 amino acids. The germline gives CDR1 SGDLS, CDR2 YYNGEE. Trimming removed 2 bases at V and 5 bases at J, with 11 bases between. This chain's CDR3 is CASSVNGENNSPLHF. The DNA for the CDR3 is TGTGCCAGCAGCGTGAACGGGGAAAATAATTCACCCCTCCACTTT.

This clonotype occurred many times. This sequence joins TRBV6-2 or TRBV6-3 and TRBJ2-3; unclear D gene. V was shortened by 0 bases and J by 4 bases, with 11 bases between the two germline ends. The length of the CDR3 is 15 residues. The V gene's germline CDR1 is MNHEY and CDR2 SVGEGT. The CDR3 loop is CASSYSAFNSDTQYF. In DNA, the CDR3 is TGTGCCAGCAGTTACTCCGCCTTCAACTCAGATACGCAGTATTTT.

This clonotype has a count of ten or more. V and J are TRBV5-1 and TRBJ1-2, with D hard to call. CDR3 length: 12 amino acids. V lost 5 bases and J lost 0, with 5 bases in between. Germline-derived CDR1 and CDR2 are SGHRS and YFSETQ. The CDR3: CASREPNYGYTF. DNA for the CDR3: TGCGCCAGCAGGGAACCTAACTATGGCTACACCTTC.

This clonotype was recorded many times. As DNA, the CDR3 is TGTGCCAGCAGCTTGGAAGCAGGAGGGCATGGCTACACCTTC. This translates into CASSLEAGGHGYTF. The chain combines TRBV5-5 with TRBJ1-2; no firm D call. CDR1 is SGHKS and CDR2 is YYEKEE in the germline V gene (reference sequence). The germline V and J ends were trimmed by 0 bases and 6 bases, with 12 bases remaining between them. This CDR3 is built from 14 residues. Looking up the rest from reference TRBV5-5 and TRBJ1-2 gives the full variable domain: DAGVTQSPTHLIKTRGQQVTLRCSPISGHKSVSWYQQVLGQGPQFIFQYYEKEERGRGNFPDRFSARQFPNYSSELNVNALLLGDSALYLCASSLEAGGHGYTFGSGTRLTVV.

This clonotype was observed many times. This chain links TRBV6-2 or TRBV6-3 with TRBJ2-1; D might be TRBD1 (5 bases). CDR1 and CDR2 (germline): MNHEY, SVGEGT. V was clipped by 5 bases and J by 0 bases, with 8 bases between them. The CDR3 loop spans 14 amino acids. The CDR3 DNA is TGTGCCAGCAGTAGACAGAGCTCCTACAATGAGCAGTTCTTC. Translating it yields CASSRQSSYNEQFF.

This clonotype was seen at least ten times. The chain recombines TRBV19 with TRBJ1-5; TRBD1 is a possible D gene (5 bases). The CDR3 covers 18 residues. Germline lookup yields CDR1 LNHDA and CDR2 SQIVND (reference sequence). The V end lost 4 bases, the J end lost 0 bases, and 19 bases lay between the germline ends. The CDR3 coding sequence is TGTGCCAGTAGTACAGGGAGGGTCATAGGGAATAGCAATCAGCCCCAGCATTTT. Translated, it gives CASSTGRVIGNSNQPQHF.

Relative to its sample, this clonotype is medium-sized. The rearrangement uses TRBV24-1 and TRBJ1-3, with D tentatively TRBD1 (6 bases). Trimming removed 3 bases from V and 0 bases from J, with 11 bases in between. The CDR3 spans 16 residues. In germline, CDR1 is KGHDR, CDR2 SFDVKD. CDR3 DNA: TGTGCCACCAGTGATACAGGGATGGGCTCTGGAAACACCATATATTTT. Its protein is CATSDTGMGSGNTIYF.

This clonotype has a count of ten or more. This chain links TRBV7-2 with TRBJ2-5; 9 nucleotides line up with TRBD2. CDR3 size: 15 residues. Germline CDR1 SGHTA, CDR2 FQGNSA. J lost 4 bases, V lost 2 bases, and 5 bases had no gene match. The CDR3: CASSLRAGGGETQYF. Here the CDR3 DNA reads TGTGCCAGCAGCTTACGAGCGGGGGGAGGAGAGACCCAGTACTTC.

This clonotype was seen many times. It is likely a read error, because the conserved phenylalanine at the end of the CDR3 is missing. The limits of the CDR3 on the DNA are not certain, so only TCRdb's listed CDR3 is given. The V call is TRBV15, the J call TRBJ2-3; TRBD1 is taken as the D call from the table, unchecked against the DNA. The length of the CDR3 is 10 amino acids, counting both ends. Germline V gives CDR1 LNHNV, CDR2 YYDKDF (reference sequence). The CDR3 loop is CATSSLRGGP.

This clonotype was seen ten or more times. The genes are TRBV5-6 and TRBJ2-7; D is perhaps TRBD2 (6 bases). There are 15 residues in the CDR3. Germline V gene lookup returns CDR1 SGHDT and CDR2 YYEEEE. V lost 2 bases to trimming and J lost 1 base, with 13 bases between them. Here the CDR3 DNA reads TGTGCCAGCAGCTTAGGACACCGGGGGTCCTACGAGCAGTACTTC. It translates to CASSLGHRGSYEQYF. The full variable domain, completed using reference TRBV5-6 and TRBJ2-7, is DAGVTQSPTHLIKTRGQQVTLRCSPKSGHDTVSWYQQALGQGPQFIFQYYEEEERQRGNFPDRFSGHQFPNYSSELNVNALLLGDSALYLCASSLGHRGSYEQYFGPGTRLTVT.

This clonotype was found many times. The rearrangement links TRBV9 to TRBJ2-3; D ambiguous. The CDR3 length is 16 residues. Per germline, CDR1 SGDLS and CDR2 YYNGEE. V was cut by 0 bases and J by 2 bases, with 13 bases left in between. The CDR3 is CASSVGPTQLTDTQYF. The DNA for the CDR3 is TGTGCCAGCAGCGTAGGGCCGACTCAACTCACAGATACGCAGTATTTT.